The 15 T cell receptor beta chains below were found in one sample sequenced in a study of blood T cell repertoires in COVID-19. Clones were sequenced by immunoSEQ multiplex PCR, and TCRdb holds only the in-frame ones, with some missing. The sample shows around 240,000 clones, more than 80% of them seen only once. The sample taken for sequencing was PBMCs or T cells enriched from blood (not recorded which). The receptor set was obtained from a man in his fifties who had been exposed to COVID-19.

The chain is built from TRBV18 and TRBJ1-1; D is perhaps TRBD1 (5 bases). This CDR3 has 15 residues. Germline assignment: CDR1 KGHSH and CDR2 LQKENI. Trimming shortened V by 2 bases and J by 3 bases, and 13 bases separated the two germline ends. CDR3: CASSPFQGVDTEAFF. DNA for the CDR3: TGTGCCAGCTCACCATTCCAGGGCGTCGACACTGAAGCTTTCTTT.

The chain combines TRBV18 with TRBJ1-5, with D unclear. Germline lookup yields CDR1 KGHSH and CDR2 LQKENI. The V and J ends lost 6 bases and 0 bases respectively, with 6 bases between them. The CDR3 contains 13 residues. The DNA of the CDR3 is TGTGCCAGCTCCGGCGGTAGCAATCAGCCCCAGCATTTT. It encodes CASSGGSNQPQHF.

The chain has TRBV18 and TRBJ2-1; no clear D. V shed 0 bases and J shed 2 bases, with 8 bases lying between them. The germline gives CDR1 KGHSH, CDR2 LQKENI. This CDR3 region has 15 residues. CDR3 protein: CASSPPSIPYNEQFF. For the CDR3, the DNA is TGTGCCAGCTCACCACCGTCTATACCCTACAATGAGCAGTTCTTC.

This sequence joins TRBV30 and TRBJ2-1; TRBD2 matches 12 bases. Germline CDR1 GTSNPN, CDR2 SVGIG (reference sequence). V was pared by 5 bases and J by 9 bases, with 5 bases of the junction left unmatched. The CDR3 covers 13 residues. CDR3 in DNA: TGTGCCTGGGATCTAGCGGGGGGGCTTGAGCAGTTCTTC. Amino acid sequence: CAWDLAGGLEQFF.

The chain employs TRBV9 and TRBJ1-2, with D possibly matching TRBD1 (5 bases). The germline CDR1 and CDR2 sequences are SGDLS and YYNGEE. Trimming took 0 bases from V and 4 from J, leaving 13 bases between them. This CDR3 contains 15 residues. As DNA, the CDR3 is TGTGCCAGCAGCGTAGATGCAGGGCCGGGCTATGGCTACACCTTC. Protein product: CASSVDAGPGYGYTF.

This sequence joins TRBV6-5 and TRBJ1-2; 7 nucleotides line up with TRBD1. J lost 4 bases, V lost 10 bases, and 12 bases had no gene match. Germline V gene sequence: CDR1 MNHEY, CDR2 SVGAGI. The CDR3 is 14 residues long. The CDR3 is CATTTRGLVYGYTF. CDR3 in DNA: TGTGCCACCACCACAAGGGGGCTGGTCTATGGCTACACCTTC.

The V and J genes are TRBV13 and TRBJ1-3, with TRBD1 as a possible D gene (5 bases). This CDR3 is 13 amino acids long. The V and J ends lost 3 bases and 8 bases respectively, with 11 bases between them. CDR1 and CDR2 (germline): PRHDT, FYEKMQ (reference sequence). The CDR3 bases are TGTGCCAGCAGCTTTGGGGCTTGGGACACCATATATTTT. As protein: CASSFGAWDTIYF.

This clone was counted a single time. DNA for the CDR3: TGTGCCAGCAGTAGGACAGGGTTGTCCTACGAGCAGTACTTC. It yields the protein CASSRTGLSYEQYF. The rearrangement links TRBV28 to TRBJ2-7; 8 positions match TRBD1. Germline CDR1 MDHEN, CDR2 SYDVKM. The J segment lost 1 base and the V segment lost 5 bases, leaving 4 bases of the junction unmatched. The CDR3 is 14 residues long.

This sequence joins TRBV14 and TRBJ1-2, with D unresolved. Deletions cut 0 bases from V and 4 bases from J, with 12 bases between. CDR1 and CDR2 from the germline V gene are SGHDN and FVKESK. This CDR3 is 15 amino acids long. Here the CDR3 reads CASSQDLSSSYGYTF. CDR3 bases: TGTGCCAGCAGCCAAGACCTTTCAAGTAGCTATGGCTACACCTTC.

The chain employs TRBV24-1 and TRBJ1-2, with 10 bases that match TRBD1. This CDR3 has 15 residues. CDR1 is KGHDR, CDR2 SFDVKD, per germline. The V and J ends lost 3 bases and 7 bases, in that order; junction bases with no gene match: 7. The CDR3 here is CATSDPRTGGSGYTF. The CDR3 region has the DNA TGTGCCACCAGTGATCCCCGGACAGGGGGGTCTGGCTACACCTTC.

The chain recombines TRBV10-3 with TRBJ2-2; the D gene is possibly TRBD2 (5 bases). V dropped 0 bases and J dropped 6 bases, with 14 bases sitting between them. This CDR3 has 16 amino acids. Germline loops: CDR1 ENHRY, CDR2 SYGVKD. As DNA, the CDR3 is TGTGCCATCAGTGAGTCTTTCCGATCGGGGTCCGGGGAGCTGTTTTTT. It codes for CAISESFRSGSGELFF.

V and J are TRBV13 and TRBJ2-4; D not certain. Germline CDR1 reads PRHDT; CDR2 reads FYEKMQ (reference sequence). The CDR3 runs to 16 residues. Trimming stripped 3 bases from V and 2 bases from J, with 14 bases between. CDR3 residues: CASSFIRDLTKNIQYF. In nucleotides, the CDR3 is TGTGCCAGCAGCTTCATTCGCGATCTAACCAAAAACATTCAGTACTTC. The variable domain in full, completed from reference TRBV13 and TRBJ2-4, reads AAGVIQSPRHLIKEKRETATLKCYPIPRHDTVYWYQQGPGQDPQFLISFYEKMQSDKGSIPDRFSAQQFSDYHSELNMSSLELGDSALYFCASSFIRDLTKNIQYFGAGTRLSVL.

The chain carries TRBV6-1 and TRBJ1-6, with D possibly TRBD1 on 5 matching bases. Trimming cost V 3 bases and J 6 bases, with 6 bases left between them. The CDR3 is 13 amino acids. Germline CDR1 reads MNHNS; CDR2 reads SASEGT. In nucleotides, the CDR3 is TGTGCCAGCAGTGATCAGGGTAATTCACCCCTCCACTTT. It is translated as CASSDQGNSPLHF.

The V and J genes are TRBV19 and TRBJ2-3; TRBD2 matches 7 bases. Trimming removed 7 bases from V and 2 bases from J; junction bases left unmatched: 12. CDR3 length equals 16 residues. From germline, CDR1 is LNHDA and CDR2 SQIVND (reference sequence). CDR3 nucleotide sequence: TGTGCCAGTACTCTCACCACGGGGGGATTCACAGATACGCAGTATTTT. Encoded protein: CASTLTTGGFTDTQYF.

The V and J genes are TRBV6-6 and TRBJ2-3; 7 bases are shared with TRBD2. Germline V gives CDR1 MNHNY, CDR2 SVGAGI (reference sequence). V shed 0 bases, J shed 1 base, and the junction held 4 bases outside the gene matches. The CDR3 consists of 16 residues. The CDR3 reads CASSYSAGRGTDTQYF. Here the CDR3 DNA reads TGTGCCAGCAGTTACTCTGCGGGGAGGGGCACAGATACGCAGTATTTT.